The clone carrying this T cell receptor beta chain is a singleton in its sample. Samples came from patients with localized non-small cell lung adenocarcinoma. The data belong to a study of CD4 and CD8 cells across lung adenocarcinoma regions. TCRdb redid the calling of the PCR reads with MiXCR, one entry per CDR3 protein. Among roughly 19,000 distinct CDR3 sequences, roughly half were seen once, and the ten largest hold roughly 60%. This CDR3 has 11 amino acids. Germline V CDR1 and CDR2: MNHNS, SASEGT. The clonotype originates from a female donor with lung adenocarcinoma. The CD4 and CD8 labels of this study may be unreliable. The specimen sequenced was CD8+ T cells from the center of a lung tumor. This chain links TRBV6-1 with TRBJ2-5; D gene ambiguous. The DNA end is more similar to TRBJ2-1, so the J call may be wrong. CDR3 sequence: CASRANNEQFF. DNA for the CDR3: TGTGCCAGCAGGGCCAACAATGAGCAGTTCTTC.